Below are 23 T cell receptor beta chains sequenced from a single sample in a study of T cells after yellow fever vaccination (dated by TCRdb to 2018 to 2020). The label giving this sample's treatment or condition can be read as: live attenuated yellow fever vaccine strain. Libraries were constructed by 5' RACE. The sequencing machine was an Illumina HiSeq 2500. TCRdb's own reprocessing of the public reads used fastp at Q25 and MiXCR and kept productive beta chains. Under each unique CDR3 protein, matching rows form one entry showing the most common genes and DNA. The sample includes 500,000 to 650,000 distinct CDR3 sequences, with about a sixth observed a single time. The ten largest account for roughly 17% of the sample. Sequenced material: PBMCs, taken 4 to 6 days after the first yellow fever vaccination. Every receptor here comes from a man aged 18-30 years who received the YFV17D yellow fever vaccine.

This clonotype has more than one count but fewer than ten. The chain is built from TRBV5-1 and TRBJ2-4, with 13 nucleotides matching TRBD2. CDR1 is SGHRS and CDR2 is YFSETQ in the germline V gene. The CDR3 consists of 19 residues. The V segment lost 4 bases and the J segment 0 bases; nucleotides outside the gene matches: 10. The CDR3 loop reads CASSHGSGLAGLAKNIQYF. In DNA form, the CDR3 reads TGCGCCAGCAGCCACGGGTCGGGACTAGCGGGGCTAGCCAAAAACATTCAGTACTTC. Full variable domain (outside the CDR3, taken from reference TRBV5-1 and TRBJ2-4): KAGVTQTPRYLIKTRGQQVTLSCSPISGHRSVSWYQQTPGQGLQFLFEYFSETQRNKGNFPGRFSGRQFSNSRSEMNVSTLELGDSALYLCASSHGSGLAGLAKNIQYFGAGTRLSVL.

This clonotype appeared many times. The rearrangement uses TRBV12-3 or TRBV12-4 and TRBJ1-2, with D hard to call. Trimming removed 3 bases at V and 4 bases at J, with 12 bases between. The CDR3 is made up of 14 amino acids. The CDR3, as DNA: TGTGCCAGCAGTTTGCTCCGCAGCTCCTATGGCTACACCTTC. This gives the protein CASSLLRSSYGYTF.

J is TRBJ2-1 and V is TRBV5-4; the D is unclear. Trimming left V 0 bases short and J 9 bases short, with 10 bases between. Looked up from germline, CDR1 is SGHNT and CDR2 is YYREEE (reference sequence). This CDR3 has 13 amino acids. The CDR3 here is CASSLDPAIEQFF. Here the CDR3 DNA reads TGTGCCAGCAGCTTGGACCCGGCCATTGAGCAGTTCTTC.

There are a few counts of this clonotype. The rearrangement joins TRBV5-6 to TRBJ2-1; D is undetermined. This CDR3 is built from 13 residues. The germline V gene encodes CDR1 SGHDT and CDR2 YYEEEE. Trimming took 1 base from V and 7 from J, leaving 9 bases between them. The CDR3 sequence is CASSLPTQNEQFF. The DNA for the CDR3 is TGTGCCAGCAGCTTGCCGACGCAAAATGAGCAGTTCTTC.

This rearrangement joins TRBV7-8 to TRBJ2-7; D remains unclear. Trimming took off 1 base at V and 2 bases at J, with 9 bases between the two ends. The CDR3 runs 14 residues. CDR1 is SGHVS and CDR2 is FQNEAQ in the germline V gene. CDR3 amino acids: CASSLEGFTYEQYF. The CDR3 DNA reads TGTGCCAGCAGCTTAGAGGGTTTCACCTACGAGCAGTACTTC. Supplemented by reference TRBV7-8 and TRBJ2-7, the full variable domain reads GAGVSQSPRYKVAKRGQDVALRCDPISGHVSLFWYQQALGQGPEFLTYFQNEAQLDKSGLPSDRFFAERPEGSVSTLKIQRTQQEDSAVYLCASSLEGFTYEQYFGPGTRLTVT.

DNA for the CDR3: TGTGCCAGCAGCAAAACAGGTTATAATTCACCCCTCCACTTT. Protein sequence: CASSKTGYNSPLHF. V usage is TRBV7-3 and J usage is TRBJ1-6; perhaps TRBD1 as D (5 bases). Per the germline V gene, CDR1 is SGHTA and CDR2 is FQGTGA. The V end was cut by 5 bases, the J end by 4 bases, with 9 bases between. The CDR3 has 14 residues.

This clonotype came up a few times. The chain recombines TRBV2 with TRBJ2-7; D gene unclear. This CDR3 is built from 12 residues. The germline V gene encodes CDR1 SNHLY and CDR2 FYNNEI. V lost 2 bases and J lost 7, with 9 bases in between. In DNA, the CDR3 is TGTGCCAGCAGTGAAATCTTGGGGGAGCAGTACTTC. Translating it yields CASSEILGEQYF.

This clonotype was recorded a few times. The chain carries TRBV6-1 and TRBJ1-1; weak D call: TRBD1 (5 bases). Germline CDR1 reads MNHNS; CDR2 reads SASEGT. V was shortened by 6 bases and J by 4 bases, with 12 bases between the two germline ends. The CDR3 length is 13 residues. As DNA, the CDR3 is TGTGCCAGCAGATTGGGGGTTTCCACTGAAGCTTTCTTT. As protein: CASRLGVSTEAFF.

This clonotype turned up a few times. The chain recombines TRBV13 with TRBJ1-5; D uncertain. CDR3 length equals 12 residues. V lost 7 bases and J 5 bases, leaving 9 bases between the germline ends. Germline CDR1 PRHDT, CDR2 FYEKMQ (reference sequence). The CDR3 DNA is TGTGCCAGCAACCCCTTTCATCAGCCCCAGCATTTT. Protein sequence: CASNPFHQPQHF.

The chain has TRBV4-3 and TRBJ1-2, with D perhaps matching TRBD1 (6 bases). This CDR3 region has 17 residues. The V and J ends lost 0 bases and 8 bases respectively, with 22 bases between them. Germline V CDR1 and CDR2: LGHNA, YSLEER. The CDR3 region has the DNA TGCGCCAGCAGCCAAGAGCCGCCGGGGCAGGGGATAGGGGGCTACACCTTC. This sequence encodes CASSQEPPGQGIGGYTF.

This clonotype was found a few times. This sequence joins TRBV7-3 and TRBJ2-1; D may be TRBD2 (7 bases). The germline V gene encodes CDR1 SGHTA and CDR2 FQGTGA. This CDR3 has 16 amino acids. The ends were cut back, 5 bases at V and 7 bases at J, with 21 bases in the middle. This CDR3 reads CASSTLGGAIENEQFF. CDR3 nucleotide sequence: TGTGCCAGCAGCACCCTTGGGGGGGCAATCGAAAATGAGCAGTTCTTC.

Note on this clonotype: This may be a read error: a much more frequent sequence differs by one nucleotide. The rearrangement joins TRBV29-1 to TRBJ1-1; D is uncertain. The CDR3 has 10 amino acids. Trimming cost V 4 bases and J 12 bases, with 12 bases left between them. CDR1 and CDR2 (germline): SQVTM, ANQGSEA. The CDR3 loop reads CSVVGSESFF. The CDR3 region has the DNA TGCAGCGTTGTAGGCAGCGAATCTTTCTTT.

The V and J genes are TRBV24-1 and TRBJ1-6, with D perhaps TRBD1 (5 bases). Trimming took off 5 bases at V and 7 bases at J, with 17 bases between the two ends. Per germline, CDR1 KGHDR and CDR2 SFDVKD. CDR3 length equals 16 residues. This CDR3 is CATSATFWGENSPLHF. CDR3 coding DNA: TGTGCCACCAGTGCCACCTTTTGGGGGGAGAATTCACCCCTCCACTTT.

This clonotype showed up just a few times. The chain employs TRBV9 and TRBJ1-2, with D perhaps matching TRBD1 (5 bases). The CDR3 has 14 amino acids. CDR1 and CDR2 (germline): SGDLS, YYNGEE. Trimming removed 0 bases from V and 4 bases from J, with 10 bases in between. CDR3 amino acids: CASSVAEGLYGYTF. The CDR3 nucleotides read TGTGCCAGCAGCGTAGCGGAGGGGCTCTATGGCTACACCTTC.

The chain recombines TRBV11-2 with TRBJ2-5; the D gene is possibly TRBD2 (6 bases). The germline gives CDR1 SGHAT, CDR2 FQNNGV. Trimming took 2 bases from V and 4 from J, leaving 17 bases between them. The CDR3 spans 16 residues. CDR3 residues: CASSLLSGDLRETQYF. For the CDR3, the DNA is TGTGCCAGCAGCTTATTGTCGGGGGACCTTCGAGAGACCCAGTACTTC.

This clonotype has ten or more counts. The chain recombines TRBV5-4 with TRBJ2-4; D assignment may be TRBD1 or TRBD2 (7 bases each). Trimming left V 4 bases short and J 5 bases short, with 16 bases between. Per the germline V gene, CDR1 is SGHNT and CDR2 is YYREEE (reference sequence). This CDR3 region has 15 residues. CDR3 protein: CASSQGGAGENIQYF. CDR3 in DNA: TGTGCCAGCAGCCAGGGGGGGGCAGGAGAAAACATTCAGTACTTC.

This clonotype was counted ten times or more. The genes are TRBV29-1 and TRBJ1-4; 8 bases are a match to TRBD1. The J segment lost 6 bases and the V segment lost 1 base, leaving 4 bases of the junction unmatched. There are 14 residues in the CDR3. Germline CDR1 is SQVTM and CDR2 is ANQGSEA. The CDR3 loop is CSVEGTGYDEKLFF. In DNA form, the CDR3 reads TGCAGCGTTGAAGGGACAGGGTACGATGAAAAACTGTTTTTT.

J is TRBJ2-7 and V is TRBV18; the D is unclear. Per germline, CDR1 KGHSH and CDR2 LQKENI. The CDR3 loop spans 11 amino acids. Trimming cost V 3 bases and J 6 bases, with 6 bases left between them. CDR3 coding DNA: TGTGCCAGCTCACCTAACAGCGAGCAGTACTTC. Translating it yields CASSPNSEQYF.

This rearrangement joins TRBV3-1 to TRBJ1-1; tentatively, D is TRBD1 (5 bases). Germline CDR1 is LGHDT and CDR2 is YNNKEL (reference sequence). V shed 4 bases and J shed 5 bases, with 11 bases lying between them. The CDR3 length is 13 residues. The CDR3 bases are TGTGCCAGCAGCCGGGGCCGATGGACTGAAGCTTTCTTT. Its protein is CASSRGRWTEAFF.

This chain connects TRBV6-5 to TRBJ1-6; tentatively, D is TRBD1 (5 bases). CDR3 size: 12 residues. V was cut by 6 bases and J by 14 bases, with 14 bases left in between. Germline V gene data show CDR1 as MNHEY and CDR2 as SVGAGI. The CDR3 here is CASRYGGGTLHF. The CDR3 DNA reads TGTGCCAGCAGGTACGGGGGTGGCACCCTCCACTTT.

This clonotype was recorded many times. This sequence joins TRBV7-2 and TRBJ2-1, with 13 positions matching TRBD2. This CDR3 region has 16 residues. V shed 6 bases, J shed 1 base, and the junction held 3 bases outside the gene matches. Germline assignment: CDR1 SGHTA and CDR2 FQGNSA. The CDR3 DNA is TGTGCCAGCAGGACTAGCGGGGGGAATTCCTACAATGAGCAGTTCTTC. It translates to CASRTSGGNSYNEQFF.

This clonotype has just a few counts. The chain employs TRBV5-1 and TRBJ2-5; 9 nucleotides match TRBD2. This CDR3 has 16 amino acids. V trimming: 0 bases; J trimming: 2 bases; junction bases outside the gene matches: 5. Looked up from germline, CDR1 is SGHRS and CDR2 is YFSETQ. The CDR3 sequence: CASSLGSGGLQETQYF. The CDR3 DNA is TGCGCCAGCAGCTTGGGTAGCGGGGGCCTTCAAGAGACCCAGTACTTC.

The chain employs TRBV5-1 and TRBJ2-1, with D perhaps matching TRBD1 (5 bases). V lost 4 bases to trimming and J lost 8 bases, with 19 bases between them. Germline V gene lookup returns CDR1 SGHRS and CDR2 YFSETQ. This CDR3 comprises 15 residues. The CDR3 here is CASSVQGAQYHEQFF. In DNA, the CDR3 is TGCGCCAGCAGCGTTCAGGGTGCGCAGTACCATGAGCAGTTCTTC.